This TCR beta chain was retrieved from a study of blood T cell repertoires in COVID-19. Overall study: The United States, Italy and Spain supplied acute and convalescent COVID-19 samples. T cells, B-cell-depleted T cells, or PBMCs supplied cDNA or gDNA.

The data were produced by immunoSEQ multiplex PCR, yet TCRdb's version contains in-frame clones alone and is incomplete. The table shows approximately 500,000 clones, with roughly nine tenths occurring only once. V was pared by 3 bases and J by 6 bases, with 3 bases of the junction left unmatched. Germline loops: CDR1 KGHSH, CDR2 LQKENI. The length of the CDR3 is 14 residues. The source of this sequence is a man aged 18 to 29 with COVID-19, enrolled during active disease. The sequenced sample consisted of peripheral blood. The chain links TRBV18 to TRBJ2-2, with 8 bases fitting TRBD1. The CDR3 loop is CASSPRQGSGELFF. Written as DNA, the CDR3 is TGTGCCAGCTCACCCCGACAGGGGTCCGGGGAGCTGTTTTTT.